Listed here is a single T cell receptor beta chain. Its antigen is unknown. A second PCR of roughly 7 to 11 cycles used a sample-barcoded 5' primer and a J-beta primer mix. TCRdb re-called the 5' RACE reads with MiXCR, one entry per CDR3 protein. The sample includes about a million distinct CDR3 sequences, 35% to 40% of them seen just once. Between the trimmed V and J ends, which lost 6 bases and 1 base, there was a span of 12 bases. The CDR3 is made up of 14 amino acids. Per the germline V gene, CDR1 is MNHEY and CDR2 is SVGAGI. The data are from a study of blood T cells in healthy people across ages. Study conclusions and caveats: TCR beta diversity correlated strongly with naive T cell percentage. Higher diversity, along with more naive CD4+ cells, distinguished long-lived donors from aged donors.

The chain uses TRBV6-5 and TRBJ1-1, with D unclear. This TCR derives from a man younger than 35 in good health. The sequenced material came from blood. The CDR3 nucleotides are TGTGCCAGCAGCGCCATTATGGGGAACACTGAAGCTTTCTTT. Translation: CASSAIMGNTEAFF.